This record covers a single T cell receptor (beta chain). What it recognizes is unknown. Constant-region reverse primers amplified full-length variable regions, followed by semi-nested Nested Universal Primer A PCR. A single record per CDR3 protein comes from TCRdb applying MiXCR to the 5' RACE reads. This sample has 50,000 to 75,000 distinct CDR3 sequences, with 20% to 25% found just once. Study results and limitations: The larger-cohort validation was restricted to a single TCR beta V-J rearrangement rather than whole repertoires.

The CDR3 extends over 16 amino acids. V lost 3 bases to trimming and J lost 7 bases; unmatched junction nucleotides: 14. Germline values: CDR1 LGHDT, CDR2 YNNKEL (reference sequence). The TCR comes from a female donor with breast cancer. Sequenced material: memory CD4+ T cells sorted from a lymph node. Documented subset: memory CD4+ T cells, CD4+CD45RO+CD25-. This chain joins TRBV3-1 and TRBJ2-7; 8 positions agree with TRBD2. CDR3 in amino acids: CASSHSTSGTWREQYF. DNA for the CDR3: TGTGCCAGCAGCCATTCAACTAGCGGAACCTGGAGGGAGCAGTACTTC.